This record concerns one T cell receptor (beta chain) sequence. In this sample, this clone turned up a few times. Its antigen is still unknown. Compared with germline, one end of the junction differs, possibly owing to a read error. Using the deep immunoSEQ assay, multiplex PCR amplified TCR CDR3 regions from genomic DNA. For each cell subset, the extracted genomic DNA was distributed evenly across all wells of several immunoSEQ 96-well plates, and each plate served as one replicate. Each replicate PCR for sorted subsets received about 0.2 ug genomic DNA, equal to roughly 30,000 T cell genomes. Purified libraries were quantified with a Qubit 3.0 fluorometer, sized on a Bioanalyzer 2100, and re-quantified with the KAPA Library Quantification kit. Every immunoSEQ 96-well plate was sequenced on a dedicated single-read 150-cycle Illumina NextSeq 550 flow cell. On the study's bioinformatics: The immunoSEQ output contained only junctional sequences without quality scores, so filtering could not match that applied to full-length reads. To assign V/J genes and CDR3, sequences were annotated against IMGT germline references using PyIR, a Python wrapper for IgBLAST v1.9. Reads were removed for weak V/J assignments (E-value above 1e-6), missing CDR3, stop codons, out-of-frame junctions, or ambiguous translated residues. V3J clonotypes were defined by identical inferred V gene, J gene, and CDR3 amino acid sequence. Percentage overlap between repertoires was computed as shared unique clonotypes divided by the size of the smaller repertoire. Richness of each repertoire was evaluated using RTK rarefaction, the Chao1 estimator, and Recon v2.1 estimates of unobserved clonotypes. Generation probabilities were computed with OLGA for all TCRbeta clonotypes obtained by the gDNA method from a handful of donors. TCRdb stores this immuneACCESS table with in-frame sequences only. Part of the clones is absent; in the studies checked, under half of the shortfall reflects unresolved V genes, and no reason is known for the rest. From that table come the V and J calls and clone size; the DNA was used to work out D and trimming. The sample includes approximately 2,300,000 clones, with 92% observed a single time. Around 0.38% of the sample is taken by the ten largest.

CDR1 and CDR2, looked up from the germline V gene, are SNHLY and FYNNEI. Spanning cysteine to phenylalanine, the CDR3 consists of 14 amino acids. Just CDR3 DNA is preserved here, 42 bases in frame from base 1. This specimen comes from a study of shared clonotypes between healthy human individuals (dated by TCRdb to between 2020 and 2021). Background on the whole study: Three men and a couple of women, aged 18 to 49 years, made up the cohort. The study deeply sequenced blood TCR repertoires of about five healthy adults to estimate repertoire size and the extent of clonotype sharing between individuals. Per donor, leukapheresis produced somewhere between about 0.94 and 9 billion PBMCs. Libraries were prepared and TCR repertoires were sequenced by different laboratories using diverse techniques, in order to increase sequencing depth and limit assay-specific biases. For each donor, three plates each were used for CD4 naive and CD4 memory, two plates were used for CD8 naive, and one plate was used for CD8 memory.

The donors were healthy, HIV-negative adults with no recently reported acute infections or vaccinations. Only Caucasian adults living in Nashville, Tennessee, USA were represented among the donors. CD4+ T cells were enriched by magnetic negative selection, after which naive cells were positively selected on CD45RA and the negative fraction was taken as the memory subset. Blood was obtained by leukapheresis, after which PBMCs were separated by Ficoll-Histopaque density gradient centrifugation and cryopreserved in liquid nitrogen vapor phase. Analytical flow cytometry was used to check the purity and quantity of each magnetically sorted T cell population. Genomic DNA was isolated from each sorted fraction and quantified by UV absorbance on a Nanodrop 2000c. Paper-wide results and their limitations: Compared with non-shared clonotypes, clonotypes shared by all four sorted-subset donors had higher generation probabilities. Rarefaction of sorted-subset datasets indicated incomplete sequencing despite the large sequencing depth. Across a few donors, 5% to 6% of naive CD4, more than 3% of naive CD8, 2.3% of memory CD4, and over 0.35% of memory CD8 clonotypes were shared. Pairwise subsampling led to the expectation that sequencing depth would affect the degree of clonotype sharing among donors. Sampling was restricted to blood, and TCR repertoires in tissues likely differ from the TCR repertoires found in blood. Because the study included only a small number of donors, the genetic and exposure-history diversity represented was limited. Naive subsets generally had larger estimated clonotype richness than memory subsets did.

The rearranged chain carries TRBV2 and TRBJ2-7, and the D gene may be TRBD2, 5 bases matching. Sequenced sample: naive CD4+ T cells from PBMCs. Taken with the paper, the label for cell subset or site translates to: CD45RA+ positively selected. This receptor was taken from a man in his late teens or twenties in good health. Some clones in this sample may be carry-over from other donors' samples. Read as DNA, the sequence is TGTGCCAGCAGTGGGAGACGGGATTCCGGGCATATAGACTTC. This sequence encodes CASSGRRDSGHIDF.